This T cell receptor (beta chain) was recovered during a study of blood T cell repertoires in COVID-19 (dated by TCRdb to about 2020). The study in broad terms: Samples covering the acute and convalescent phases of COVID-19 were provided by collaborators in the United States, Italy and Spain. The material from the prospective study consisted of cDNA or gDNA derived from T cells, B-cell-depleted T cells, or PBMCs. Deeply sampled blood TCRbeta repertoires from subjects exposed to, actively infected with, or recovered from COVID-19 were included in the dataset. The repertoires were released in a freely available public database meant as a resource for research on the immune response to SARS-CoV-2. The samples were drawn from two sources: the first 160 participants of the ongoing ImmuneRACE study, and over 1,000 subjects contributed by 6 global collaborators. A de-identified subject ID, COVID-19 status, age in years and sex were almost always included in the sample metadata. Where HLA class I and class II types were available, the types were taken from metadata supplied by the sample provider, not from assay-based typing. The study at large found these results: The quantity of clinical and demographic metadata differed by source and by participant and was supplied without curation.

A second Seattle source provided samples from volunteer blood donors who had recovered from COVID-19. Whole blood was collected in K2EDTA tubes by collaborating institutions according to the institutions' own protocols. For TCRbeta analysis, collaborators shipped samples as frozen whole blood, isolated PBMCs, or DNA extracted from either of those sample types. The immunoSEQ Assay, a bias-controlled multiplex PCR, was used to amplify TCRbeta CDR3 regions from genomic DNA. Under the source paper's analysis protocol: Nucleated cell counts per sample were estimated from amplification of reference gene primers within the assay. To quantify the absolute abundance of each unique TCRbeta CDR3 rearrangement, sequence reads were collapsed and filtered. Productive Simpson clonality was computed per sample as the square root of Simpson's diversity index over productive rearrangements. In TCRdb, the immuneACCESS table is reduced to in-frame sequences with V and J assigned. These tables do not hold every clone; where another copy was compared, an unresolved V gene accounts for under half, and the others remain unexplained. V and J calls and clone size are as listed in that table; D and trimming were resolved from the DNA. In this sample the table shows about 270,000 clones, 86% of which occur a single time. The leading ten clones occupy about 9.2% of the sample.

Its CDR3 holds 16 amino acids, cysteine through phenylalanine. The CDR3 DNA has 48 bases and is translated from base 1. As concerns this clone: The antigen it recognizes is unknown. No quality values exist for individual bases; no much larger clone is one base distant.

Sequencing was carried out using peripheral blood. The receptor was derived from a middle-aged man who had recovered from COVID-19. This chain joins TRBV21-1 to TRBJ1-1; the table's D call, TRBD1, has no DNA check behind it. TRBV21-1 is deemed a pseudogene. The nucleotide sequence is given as TGTGCCAGCAGCAGTACTCCCCGGGACAGGGACACTGAAGCTTTCTTT. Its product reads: CASSSTPRDRDTEAFF.